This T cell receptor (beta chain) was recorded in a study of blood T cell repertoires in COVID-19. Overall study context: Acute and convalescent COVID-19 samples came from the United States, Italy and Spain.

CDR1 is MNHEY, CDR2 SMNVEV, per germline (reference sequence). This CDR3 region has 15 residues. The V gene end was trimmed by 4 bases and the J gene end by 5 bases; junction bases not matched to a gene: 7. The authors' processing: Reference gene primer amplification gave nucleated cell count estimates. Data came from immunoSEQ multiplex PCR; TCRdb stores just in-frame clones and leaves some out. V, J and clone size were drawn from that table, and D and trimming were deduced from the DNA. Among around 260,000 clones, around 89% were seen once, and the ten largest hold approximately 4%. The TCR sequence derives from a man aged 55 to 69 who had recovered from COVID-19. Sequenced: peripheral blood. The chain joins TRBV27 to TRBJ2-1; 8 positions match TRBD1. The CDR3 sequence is CASSYQGAFDNEQFF. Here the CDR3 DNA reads TGTGCCAGCAGTTATCAGGGGGCGTTCGACAATGAGCAGTTCTTC.